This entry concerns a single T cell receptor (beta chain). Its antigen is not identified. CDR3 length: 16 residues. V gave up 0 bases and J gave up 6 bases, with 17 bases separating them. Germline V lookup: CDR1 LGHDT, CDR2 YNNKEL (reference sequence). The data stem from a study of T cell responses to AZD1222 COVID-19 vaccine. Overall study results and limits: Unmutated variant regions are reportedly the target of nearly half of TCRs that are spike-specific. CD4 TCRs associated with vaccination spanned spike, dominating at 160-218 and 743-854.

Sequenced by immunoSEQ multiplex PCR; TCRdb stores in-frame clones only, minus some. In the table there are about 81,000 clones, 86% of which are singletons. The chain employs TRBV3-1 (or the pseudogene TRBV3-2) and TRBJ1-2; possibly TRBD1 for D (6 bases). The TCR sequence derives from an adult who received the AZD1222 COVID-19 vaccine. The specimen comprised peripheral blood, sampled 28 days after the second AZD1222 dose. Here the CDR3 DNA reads TGTGCCAGCAGCCAAGAGGTTAGGGCGGGGGCGGATGGCTACACCTTC. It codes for CASSQEVRAGADGYTF.